This T cell receptor (beta chain) emerged from a study of T cells after yellow fever vaccination. Study conclusions and caveats: The bulk population could contribute abundant contaminating clonotypes to FACS-sorted repertoires. When the response was secondary, it was weaker but reached its peak faster, day 5 versus 15. Although most clonotypes did not, a small share appeared in both CD4 and CD8 compartments.

The CDR3 sequence is 17 residues long. Trimming took 5 bases from V and 2 from J; bases not matched to a gene: 13. Germline values: CDR1 MNHEY, CDR2 SMNVEV (reference sequence). This clonotype was observed at least ten times. Antigen: not known. Generation of TCR cDNA used 5'RACE template switching (which added a universal primer site and UMIs). Each CDR3 protein is one row after TCRdb ran MiXCR on the 5' RACE reads. The repertoire holds about 320,000 distinct CDR3 sequences, about 4.5% seen once, with roughly a fifth in the top ten. The material sequenced was PBMCs, taken 15 days after the yellow fever booster vaccination. The TCR was taken from a man between 18 and 29 years old who received the YFV17D yellow fever vaccine. The chain uses TRBV27 and TRBJ2-3; 7 bases match TRBD1. DNA for the CDR3: TGTGCCAGCAGTCCCCGTTTTGAGGGGGCCCACACAGATACGCAGTATTTT. It is translated as CASSPRFEGAHTDTQYF.